This TCR beta chain was captured by sequencing in a study of CD8 T cells in ankylosing spondylitis. V was clipped by 2 bases and J by 2 bases, with 6 bases between them. From germline, CDR1 is DFQATT and CDR2 SNEGSKA (reference sequence). The CDR3 spans 12 residues. TCRdb reanalysed the 5' RACE reads using MiXCR and keeps one entry per CDR3 protein. The sample contains around 140,000 distinct CDR3 sequences, about an eighth of which appear only once. Only a few counts were recorded for this clonotype. Material: blood, either unsorted or a sorted T cell fraction (not recorded which). V and J are TRBV20-1 and TRBJ1-2; no reliable D call. This TCR derives from a female donor with ankylosing spondylitis or in good health (not recorded which). The CDR3 here is CSARQQNYGYTF. The CDR3 bases are TGCAGTGCTAGACAGCAGAACTATGGCTACACCTTC.